Below are 5 T cell receptor beta chains sequenced from a single sample in a study of blood T cell repertoires in COVID-19 (dated by TCRdb to 2020 to 2021). Library method: the immunoSEQ multiplex PCR assay. TCRdb obtained this table from immuneACCESS and retained in-frame rearrangements with V and J assigned. These tables miss some clones; where compared with another copy, unresolved V genes account for less than half of the shortfall, and the remainder is unexplained. This sample gives 65,000 to 85,000 clones in total; around 91% of them show up just once. Approximately 5% of the sample belongs to the ten largest clones. The sequenced material came from peripheral blood. These receptors came from a human donor in a cohort sampled during active COVID-19.

This clone was detected only once. V is TRBV25-1 and J is TRBJ2-7; 10 nucleotides agree with TRBD1. In germline, CDR1 is MGHDK, CDR2 SYGVNS. Trimming took 0 bases from V and 1 from J; bases not matched to a gene: 3. This CDR3 spans 16 amino acids. CDR3: CASSEYRTGGSYEQYF. CDR3 bases: TGTGCCAGCAGTGAATATCGGACAGGGGGGTCCTACGAGCAGTACTTC.

This clone was found a few times. J is TRBJ1-5 and V is TRBV3-1 (or the pseudogene TRBV3-2); TRBD1 matches 8 bases. The CDR3 spans 14 residues. Germline loops: CDR1 LGHDT, CDR2 YNNKEL (reference sequence). Germline trimming cut 1 base from V and 6 bases from J; bases unmatched to any gene: 2. CDR3 DNA sequence: TGTGCCAGCAGCCAAGCAGGGGGCAGTCAGCCCCAGCATTTT. Amino acids: CASSQAGGSQPQHF.

This chain links TRBV5-4 with TRBJ2-1; weak D call: TRBD2 (6 bases). Germline V gives CDR1 SGHNT, CDR2 YYREEE (reference sequence). The CDR3 totals 11 residues. With 5 bases removed from V and 10 bases from J, the gap between germline ends came to 10 bases. The CDR3 nucleotides are TGTGCCAGCAGGTCGGGGAGGGAGCAGTTCTTC. Protein: CASRSGREQFF.

In DNA, the CDR3 is TGCAGCGTTGGGGAGAGGGGGGGGCAAGATACGCAGTATTTT. It is translated as CSVGERGGQDTQYF. The rearrangement joins TRBV29-1 to TRBJ2-3; tentative D call: TRBD2 (7 bases). The CDR3 consists of 14 residues. Germline CDR1 is SQVTM and CDR2 is ANQGSEA. With 4 bases removed from V and 5 bases from J, the gap between germline ends came to 16 bases.

V and J are TRBV11-2 and TRBJ1-2; TRBD1 agrees at 12 bases. The CDR3 totals 16 residues. J lost 4 bases, V lost 5 bases, and 8 bases had no gene match. The germline gives CDR1 SGHAT, CDR2 FQNNGV. CDR3 sequence: CASSPTGDRGLYGYTF. DNA for the CDR3: TGTGCCAGCAGCCCTACAGGGGACAGGGGGCTCTATGGCTACACCTTC.